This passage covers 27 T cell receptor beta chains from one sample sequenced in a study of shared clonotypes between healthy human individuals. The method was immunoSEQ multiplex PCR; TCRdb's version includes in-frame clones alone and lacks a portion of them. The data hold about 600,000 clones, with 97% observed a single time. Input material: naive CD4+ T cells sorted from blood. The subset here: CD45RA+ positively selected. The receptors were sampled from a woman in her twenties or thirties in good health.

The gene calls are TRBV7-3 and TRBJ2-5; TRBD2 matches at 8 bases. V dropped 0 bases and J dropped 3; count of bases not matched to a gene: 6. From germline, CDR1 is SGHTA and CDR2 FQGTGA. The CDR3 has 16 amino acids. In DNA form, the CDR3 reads TGTGCCAGCAGCTTAACTCCCCTAGCGGGTAAAGAGACCCAGTACTTC. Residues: CASSLTPLAGKETQYF.

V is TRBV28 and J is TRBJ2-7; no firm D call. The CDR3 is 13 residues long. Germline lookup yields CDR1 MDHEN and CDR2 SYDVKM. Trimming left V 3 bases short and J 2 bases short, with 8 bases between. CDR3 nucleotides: TGTGCCAGCAGTTTTCGCCTGGCCTACGAGCAGTACTTC. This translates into CASSFRLAYEQYF.

As DNA, the CDR3 is TGTGCCAGCAGCTTAGTGGCGGGTAACTATGGCTACACCTTC. Its translation is CASSLVAGNYGYTF. The chain combines TRBV11-2 with TRBJ1-2; D unclear. This CDR3 region has 14 residues. The germline gives CDR1 SGHAT, CDR2 FQNNGV. Trimming stripped 1 base from V and 1 base from J, with 7 bases between.

The CDR3 loop reads CASSLGARETQYF. The CDR3 region has the DNA TGTGCCAGCAGCTTAGGGGCGCGGGAGACCCAGTACTTC. V and J are TRBV7-2 and TRBJ2-5; D is ambiguous. V lost 1 base to trimming and J lost 5 bases, with 8 bases between them. Germline V gene sequence: CDR1 SGHTA, CDR2 FQGNSA. This CDR3 spans 13 amino acids. Combining the CDR3 with reference TRBV7-2 and TRBJ2-5 gives the whole variable domain GAGVSQSPSNKVTEKGKDVELRCDPISGHTALYWYRQSLGQGLEFLIYFQGNSAPDKSGLPSDRFSAERTGGSVSTLTIQRTQQEDSAVYLCASSLGARETQYFGPGTRLLVL.

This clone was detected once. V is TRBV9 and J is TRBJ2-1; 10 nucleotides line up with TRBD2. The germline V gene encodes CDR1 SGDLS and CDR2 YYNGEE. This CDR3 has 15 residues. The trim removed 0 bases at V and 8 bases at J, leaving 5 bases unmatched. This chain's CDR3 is CASSVGAGGSHEQFF. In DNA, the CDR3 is TGTGCCAGCAGCGTAGGAGCGGGAGGGTCCCATGAGCAGTTCTTC.

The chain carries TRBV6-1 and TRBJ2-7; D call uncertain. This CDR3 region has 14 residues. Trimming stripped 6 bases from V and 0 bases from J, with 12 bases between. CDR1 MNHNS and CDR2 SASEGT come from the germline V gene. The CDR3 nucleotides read TGTGCCAGCAGCCAAGACAAGTACTCCTACGAGCAGTACTTC. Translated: CASSQDKYSYEQYF.

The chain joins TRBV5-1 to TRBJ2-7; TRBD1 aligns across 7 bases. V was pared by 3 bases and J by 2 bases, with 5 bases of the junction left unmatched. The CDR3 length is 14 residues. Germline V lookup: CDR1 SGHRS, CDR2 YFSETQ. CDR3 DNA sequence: TGCGCCAGCAGCTCACTGACAGGGACCTACGAGCAGTACTTC. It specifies CASSSLTGTYEQYF.

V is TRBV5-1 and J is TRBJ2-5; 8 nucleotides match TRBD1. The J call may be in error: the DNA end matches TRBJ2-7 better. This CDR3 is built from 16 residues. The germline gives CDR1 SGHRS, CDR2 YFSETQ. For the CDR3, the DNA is TGCGCCAGCAGCTTGGCGTCCGGGACAGGATCCTACGAGCAGTACTTC. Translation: CASSLASGTGSYEQYF.

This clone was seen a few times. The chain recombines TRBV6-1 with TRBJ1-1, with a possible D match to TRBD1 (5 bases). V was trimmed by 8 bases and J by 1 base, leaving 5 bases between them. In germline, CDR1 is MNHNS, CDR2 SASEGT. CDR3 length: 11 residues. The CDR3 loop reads CASQGNTEAFF. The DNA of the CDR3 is TGTGCCAGCCAGGGGAACACTGAAGCTTTCTTT.

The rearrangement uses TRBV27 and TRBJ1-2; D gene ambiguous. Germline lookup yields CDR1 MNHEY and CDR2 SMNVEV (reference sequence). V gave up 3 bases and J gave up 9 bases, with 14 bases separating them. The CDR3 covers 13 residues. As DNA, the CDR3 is TGTGCCAGCAGTTTTTACCCAACCCTCCGCTACACCTTC. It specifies CASSFYPTLRYTF.

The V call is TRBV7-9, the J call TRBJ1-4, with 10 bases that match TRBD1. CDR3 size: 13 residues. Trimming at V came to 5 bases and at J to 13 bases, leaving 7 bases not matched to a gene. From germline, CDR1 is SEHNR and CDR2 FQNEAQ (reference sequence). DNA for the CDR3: TGTGCCAGCAGCATCGGGACAGGGGCTCGACTGTTTTTT. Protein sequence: CASSIGTGARLFF.

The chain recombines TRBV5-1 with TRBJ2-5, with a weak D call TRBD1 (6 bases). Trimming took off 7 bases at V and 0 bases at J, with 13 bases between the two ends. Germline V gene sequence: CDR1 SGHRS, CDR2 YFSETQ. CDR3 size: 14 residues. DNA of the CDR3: TGCGCCAGCGGACGTAGGGGGTACCAAGAGACCCAGTACTTC. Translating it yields CASGRRGYQETQYF.

For the CDR3, the DNA is TGTGCCAGCAGCTTCGAGGGACTTTTGAACACTGAAGCTTTCTTT. Translation gives CASSFEGLLNTEAFF. The chain has TRBV7-8 and TRBJ1-1; possible D gene TRBD1, 5 bases. This CDR3 has 15 amino acids. Deletions cut 3 bases from V and 0 bases from J, with 11 bases between. CDR1 and CDR2 (germline): SGHVS, FQNEAQ. The full variable domain, rest sourced from reference TRBV7-8 and TRBJ1-1, is GAGVSQSPRYKVAKRGQDVALRCDPISGHVSLFWYQQALGQGPEFLTYFQNEAQLDKSGLPSDRFFAERPEGSVSTLKIQRTQQEDSAVYLCASSFEGLLNTEAFFGQGTRLTVV.

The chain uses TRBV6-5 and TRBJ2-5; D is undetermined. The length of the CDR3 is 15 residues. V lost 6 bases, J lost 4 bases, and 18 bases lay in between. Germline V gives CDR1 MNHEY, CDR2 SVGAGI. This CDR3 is CASRPGPVVRETQYF. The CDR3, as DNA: TGTGCCAGCAGACCCGGCCCTGTGGTTAGAGAGACCCAGTACTTC.

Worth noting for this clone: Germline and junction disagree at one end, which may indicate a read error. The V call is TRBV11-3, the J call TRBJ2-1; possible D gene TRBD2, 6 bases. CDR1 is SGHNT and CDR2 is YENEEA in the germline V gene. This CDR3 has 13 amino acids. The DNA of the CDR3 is TGTGCCAGCAGCTTAGACTCCTCGGGAGTGAACGTCTTC. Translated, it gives CASSLDSSGVNVF.

This CDR3 reads CASNRRGDSPLHF. CDR3 bases: TGTGCCAGTAACCGCCGAGGGGATTCACCCCTCCACTTT. The chain uses TRBV19 and TRBJ1-6; weak D call: TRBD1 (5 bases). Trimming removed 7 bases from V and 8 bases from J, with 12 bases in between. CDR3 size: 13 residues. Germline assignment: CDR1 LNHDA and CDR2 SQIVND (reference sequence).

CDR3 nucleotides: TGTGCCAGTAGTACCCGAGGGGGGGAGGGTGGAGCTTTCTTT. Translating it yields CASSTRGGEGGAFF. The gene calls are TRBV19 and TRBJ1-1; tentative D call: TRBD1 (6 bases). Germline V CDR1 and CDR2: LNHDA, SQIVND (reference sequence). The CDR3 is made up of 14 amino acids. Trimming stripped 4 bases from V and 10 bases from J, with 19 bases between.

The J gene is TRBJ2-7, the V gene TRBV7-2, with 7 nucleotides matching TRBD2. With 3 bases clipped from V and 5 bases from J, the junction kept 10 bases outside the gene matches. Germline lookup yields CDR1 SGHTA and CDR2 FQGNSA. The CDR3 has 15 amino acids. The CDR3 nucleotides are TGTGCCAGCAGCTTCTATAGCGGGCAGGCACACGAGCAGTACTTC. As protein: CASSFYSGQAHEQYF.

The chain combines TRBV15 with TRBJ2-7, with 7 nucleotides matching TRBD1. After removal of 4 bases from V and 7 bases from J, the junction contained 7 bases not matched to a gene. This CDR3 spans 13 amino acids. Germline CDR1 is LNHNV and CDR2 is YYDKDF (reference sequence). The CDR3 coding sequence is TGTGCCACCAGCAATCGAGGGGGCGGGGAGCAGTACTTC. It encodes CATSNRGGGEQYF.

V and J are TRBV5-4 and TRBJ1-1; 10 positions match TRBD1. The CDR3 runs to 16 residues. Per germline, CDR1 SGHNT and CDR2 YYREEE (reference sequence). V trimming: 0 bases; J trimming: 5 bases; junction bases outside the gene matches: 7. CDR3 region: CASSLGQGAGRTEAFF. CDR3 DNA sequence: TGTGCCAGCAGCTTGGGACAGGGGGCAGGGCGAACTGAAGCTTTCTTT. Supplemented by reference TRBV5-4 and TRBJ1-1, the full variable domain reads ETGVTQSPTHLIKTRGQQVTLRCSSQSGHNTVSWYQQALGQGPQFIFQYYREEENGRGNFPPRFSGLQFPNYSSELNVNALELDDSALYLCASSLGQGAGRTEAFFGQGTRLTVV.

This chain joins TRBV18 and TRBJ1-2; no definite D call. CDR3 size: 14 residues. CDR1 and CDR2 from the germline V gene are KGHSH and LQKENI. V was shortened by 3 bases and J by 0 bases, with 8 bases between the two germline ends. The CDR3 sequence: CASSPPGPNYGYTF. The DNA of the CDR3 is TGTGCCAGCTCACCGCCGGGTCCTAACTATGGCTACACCTTC.

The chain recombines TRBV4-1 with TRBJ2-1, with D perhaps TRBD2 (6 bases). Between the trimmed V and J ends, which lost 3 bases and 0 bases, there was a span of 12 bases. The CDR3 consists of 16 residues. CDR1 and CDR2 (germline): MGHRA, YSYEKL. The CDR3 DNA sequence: TGCGCCAGCAGCCAGATAGCGGTTAGCTCCTACAATGAGCAGTTCTTC. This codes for CASSQIAVSSYNEQFF.

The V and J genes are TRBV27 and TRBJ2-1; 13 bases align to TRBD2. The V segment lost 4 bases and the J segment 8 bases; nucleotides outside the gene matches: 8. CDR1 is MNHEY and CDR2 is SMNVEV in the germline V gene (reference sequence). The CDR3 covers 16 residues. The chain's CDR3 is CASSSILAGGLYEQFF. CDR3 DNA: TGTGCCAGCAGTTCGATACTAGCGGGAGGGCTTTATGAGCAGTTCTTC.

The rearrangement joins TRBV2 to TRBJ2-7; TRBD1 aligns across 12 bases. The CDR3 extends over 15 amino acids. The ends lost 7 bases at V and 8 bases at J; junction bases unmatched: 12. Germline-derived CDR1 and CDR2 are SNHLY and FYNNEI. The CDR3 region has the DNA TGTGCCAGCAACCCTTCCGGGACAGGGGGCAGTAAGCAGTACTTC. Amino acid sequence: CASNPSGTGGSKQYF.

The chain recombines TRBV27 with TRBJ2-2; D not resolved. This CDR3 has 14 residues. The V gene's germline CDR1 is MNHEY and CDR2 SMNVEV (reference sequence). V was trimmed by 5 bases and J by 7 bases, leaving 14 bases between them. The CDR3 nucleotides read TGTGCCAGCAGTGTTACCGGTCATAGCGGGGAGCTGTTTTTT. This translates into CASSVTGHSGELFF.

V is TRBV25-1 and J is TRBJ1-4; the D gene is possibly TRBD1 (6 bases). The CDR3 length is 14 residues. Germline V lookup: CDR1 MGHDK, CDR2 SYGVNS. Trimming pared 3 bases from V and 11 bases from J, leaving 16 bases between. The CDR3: CASSDSSGEVKLFF. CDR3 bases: TGTGCCAGCAGTGATTCATCAGGGGAGGTCAAACTGTTTTTT.

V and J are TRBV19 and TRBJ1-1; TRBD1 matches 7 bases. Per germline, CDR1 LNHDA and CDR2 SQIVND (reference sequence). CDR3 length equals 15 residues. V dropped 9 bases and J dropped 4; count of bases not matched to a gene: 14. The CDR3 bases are TGTGCCAGCAGACCCATTGACAGGGAGGGCACTGAAGCTTTCTTT. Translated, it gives CASRPIDREGTEAFF. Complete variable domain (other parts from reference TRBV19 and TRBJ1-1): DGGITQSPKYLFRKEGQNVTLSCEQNLNHDAMYWYRQDPGQGLRLIYYSQIVNDFQKGDIAEGYSVSREKKESFPLTVTSAQKNPTAFYLCASRPIDREGTEAFFGQGTRLTVV.